This entry is about one T cell receptor (beta chain). This sample is part of a study of control samples from healthy donors and cancer patients. Assay used: immunoSEQ multiplex PCR; TCRdb lists only in-frame clones, some missing. The sample holds more than 50,000 clones, 65% to 90% seen once. The sequenced material came from blood. The receptor was isolated from a man aged 40-49 years in good health.

The CDR3 nucleotides are TGTGCCAGCAGCTTAGTGGGACTAGCGAGTACTGAGCAGTTCTTC. Residues: CASSLVGLASTEQFF. The chain joins TRBV7-2 to TRBJ2-1; 10 bases line up with TRBD2. From germline, CDR1 is SGHTA and CDR2 FQGNSA. The CDR3 totals 15 residues. V lost 1 base to trimming and J lost 9 bases; unmatched junction nucleotides: 6. The full variable domain, completed using reference TRBV7-2 and TRBJ2-1, is GAGVSQSPSNKVTEKGKDVELRCDPISGHTALYWYRQSLGQGLEFLIYFQGNSAPDKSGLPSDRFSAERTGGSVSTLTIQRTQQEDSAVYLCASSLVGLASTEQFFGPGTRLTVL.